This TCR beta chain originates from a study of T cells after yellow fever vaccination. Across the study: SMART-Seq v4 Ultra Low Input prepared the low-cell-number fractions.

Study outcomes and limitations: From the bulk population, abundant clonotypes could contaminate and appear within FACS-sorted repertoires. Clones that expanded after primary vaccination mostly reappeared after the booster (96% CD4, approximately 89% CD8).

The authors made TCR cDNA by 5'RACE template switching, adding a universal primer site and UMIs. One entry per CDR3 protein, called by TCRdb with MiXCR from the 5' RACE reads. The sample contains 150,000 to 200,000 distinct CDR3 sequences, 6% to 7.5% of which appear only once. This clonotype was observed a few times. Its antigen remains unidentified. The source material was CD4+ T cells sorted from PBMCs, sampled 5 days after the first yellow fever vaccination. This sequence was found in a man younger than 30 who received the YFV17D yellow fever vaccine.

The CDR3 sequence is CASGPGQGADGYTF. CDR3 nucleotide sequence: TGCGCCAGCGGCCCCGGACAGGGGGCGGATGGCTACACCTTC. This chain joins TRBV5-1 and TRBJ1-2, with TRBD1 identical over 11 bases. The germline V gene has CDR1 SGHRS and CDR2 YFSETQ. The junction had 8 bases not matched to a gene; V was cut back by 7 bases and J by 6 bases. The CDR3 runs to 14 residues.